This TCR beta chain was sequenced during a study of regulatory T cells in long-lasting Graves disease. This CDR3 spans 14 amino acids. CDR1 GTSNPN and CDR2 SVGIG come from the germline V gene (reference sequence). The germline V and J ends were trimmed by 0 bases and 1 base, with 9 bases remaining between them. The sample's time point: newly diagnosed GD, antithyroid drugs for less than 3 months. Preparation of the TCR library used RNA extracted from PBMCs. This clonotype was detected many times. Arm-PCR with iRepertoire HTBI primers amplified the CDR3 regions for these TCR beta libraries. From the multiplex PCR reads, TCRdb called clonotypes with MiXCR, one entry per CDR3 protein. The data contain about 450,000 distinct CDR3 sequences, less than 20% of them singletons. The sample also formed part of further work on T cells in Graves' hyperthyroidism and ophthalmopathy. As reported in that work: The HTBI primer set served for first-round RT-PCR of the TCR CDR3. In validation, the model predicted ophthalmopathy. These predictions came a median about 6.5 months before onset.

The sequence was collected from a woman in her twenties or thirties with Graves disease. The chain has TRBV30 and TRBJ1-2; D gene uncertain. The sequenced sample was peripheral blood mononuclear cells (PBMCs), obtained at new diagnosis, from a patient treated with antithyroid drugs. Here the CDR3 reads CAWSVRRFNYGYTF. DNA for the CDR3: TGTGCCTGGAGTGTACGTAGGTTTAACTATGGCTACACCTTC.